One TCR beta chain is described in this entry. Its antigen is not identified. These data belong to a study of beta chain features in type 1 diabetes. Broader study findings: All four CD4+ subsets of Type 1 diabetes patients contained TCRB CDR3s that were moderately but significantly shorter. Whatever favoring of shorter templates PCR might show would apply equally to patients and controls.

Between the trimmed V and J ends, which lost 2 bases and 0 bases, there was a span of 5 bases. Germline lookup yields CDR1 MGHDK and CDR2 SYGVNS. The CDR3 extends over 14 amino acids. Of the isolated RNA, all was reverse transcribed, and so the sequenced material was expressed TCRB transcripts. Sequenced by immunoSEQ multiplex PCR; TCRdb stores in-frame clones only, minus some. The sample holds roughly 700,000 clones, roughly an eighth seen once. The receptor was derived from a man between 18 and 35 years old with type 1 diabetes. This chain connects TRBV25-1 to TRBJ1-5, with D hard to call. Material for sequencing was naive CD4+ T cells from blood. The CDR3 sequence: CASSEGYSNQPQHF. The CDR3, as DNA: TGTGCCAGCAGTGAAGGTTATAGCAATCAGCCCCAGCATTTT.